The 26 T cell receptor beta chains given below trace back to one sample, sequenced in a study of blood T cells in healthy people across ages. Together with a sample-barcoded 5' primer, a J-beta primer mix was included in a second PCR lasting about 7 to 11 cycles. TCRdb processed the 5' RACE reads anew with MiXCR; each CDR3 protein has one entry. The sample lists 780,000 or so distinct CDR3 sequences, more than 50% occurring once. Input material: blood. The receptors shown here come from a man aged 40-49 years in good health.

The chain is built from TRBV6-1 and TRBJ2-3; D ambiguous. Germline lookup yields CDR1 MNHNS and CDR2 SASEGT. CDR3 length: 14 amino acids. V was clipped by 4 bases and J by 0 bases, with 8 bases between them. The CDR3 here is CASSVLDSTDTQYF. Here the CDR3 DNA reads TGTGCCAGCAGTGTCCTGGACAGCACAGATACGCAGTATTTT.

This clonotype has just a few counts. The V call is TRBV10-3, the J call TRBJ2-7; D is unclear. This CDR3 has 11 amino acids. The germline gives CDR1 ENHRY, CDR2 SYGVKD. Trimming cost V 3 bases and J 4 bases, with 4 bases left between them. The CDR3 region has the DNA TGTGCCATCAGTGAATTGTACGAGCAGTACTTC. Protein: CAISELYEQYF.

The chain is built from TRBV12-3 or TRBV12-4 and TRBJ1-4, with 8 bases matching TRBD1. J gave up 4 bases and V 6 bases, and 10 bases lay outside the gene matches. This CDR3 comprises 16 residues. The CDR3 reads CASSKRFGQGNEKLFF. For the CDR3, the DNA is TGTGCCAGCAGCAAACGGTTCGGACAGGGTAATGAAAAACTGTTTTTT.

The chain's CDR3 is CSATTVAGRADTQYF. CDR3 nucleotide sequence: TGCAGTGCAACCACTGTAGCGGGGAGGGCAGATACGCAGTATTTT. The chain recombines TRBV20-1 with TRBJ2-3, with 8 bases lining up with TRBD2. The CDR3 consists of 15 residues. Germline V lookup: CDR1 DFQATT, CDR2 SNEGSKA (reference sequence). After removal of 6 bases from V and 4 bases from J, the junction contained 12 bases not matched to a gene.

The rearrangement links TRBV5-1 to TRBJ2-2; no clear D. Germline V gene lookup returns CDR1 SGHRS and CDR2 YFSETQ. V lost 7 bases, J lost 5 bases, and 18 bases lay in between. The CDR3 consists of 15 residues. CDR3 residues: CASLLGPGRTGELFF. The CDR3, as DNA: TGCGCCAGCTTACTCGGACCGGGTCGAACCGGGGAGCTGTTTTTT.

The genes are TRBV5-1 and TRBJ2-5; 10 bases line up with TRBD2. The CDR3 contains 13 residues. The V gene end was trimmed by 6 bases and the J gene end by 4 bases; junction bases not matched to a gene: 3. Germline V CDR1 and CDR2: SGHRS, YFSETQ. Written as DNA, the CDR3 is TGCGCCAGCACCTTAGCGGGGGGAGAGACCCAGTACTTC. Encoded protein: CASTLAGGETQYF.

V and J are TRBV5-5 and TRBJ1-2; 8 bases match TRBD1. The CDR3 contains 15 residues. V dropped 4 bases and J dropped 2; count of bases not matched to a gene: 7. Germline V gene data show CDR1 as SGHKS and CDR2 as YYEKEE (reference sequence). The chain's CDR3 is CASSPGTGHNYGYTF. CDR3 DNA: TGTGCCAGCAGCCCGGGGACAGGCCACAACTATGGCTACACCTTC.

The chain employs TRBV12-3 or TRBV12-4 and TRBJ2-7; unclear D gene. The V end lost 3 bases, the J end lost 6 bases, and 24 bases lay between the germline ends. The CDR3 has 17 residues. DNA for the CDR3: TGTGCCAGCAGTTTTCAGGATCGCTCGTCTCGGTCGGGCGAGCAGTACTTC. Protein sequence: CASSFQDRSSRSGEQYF.

This clonotype was seen a handful of times. The gene calls are TRBV12-3 or TRBV12-4 and TRBJ2-6; D call uncertain. V was shortened by 2 bases and J by 0 bases, with 5 bases between the two germline ends. The CDR3 contains 15 residues. The chain's CDR3 is CASSLSASGANVLTF. Written as DNA, the CDR3 is TGTGCCAGCAGTTTAAGCGCCTCTGGGGCCAACGTCCTGACTTTC.

A word on this clonotype: Here the CDR3 omits its conserved ending phenylalanine or tryptophan, so a read error is the likely source. The gene calls are TRBV7-8 and TRBJ2-5; D is uncertain. Trimming took 4 bases from V and 4 from J, leaving 4 bases between them. The germline gives CDR1 SGHVS, CDR2 FQNEAQ. The CDR3 is 11 residues long. CDR3 in amino acids: CASSYRETQYI. In nucleotides, the CDR3 is TGTGCCAGCAGCTACCGAGAGACCCAGTACATC.

V and J are TRBV12-3 or TRBV12-4 and TRBJ2-3, with D perhaps given as TRBD1 or TRBD2 (5 bases each). Deletions cut 7 bases from V and 2 bases from J, with 16 bases between. This CDR3 is built from 15 residues. The CDR3 is CASTFRGRNTDTQYF. DNA of the CDR3: TGTGCCAGCACCTTTCGGGGACGGAACACAGATACGCAGTATTTT.

This clonotype has a handful of counts. V usage is TRBV7-2 and J usage is TRBJ1-6, with unresolved D. This CDR3 spans 16 amino acids. V dropped 3 bases and J dropped 0 bases, with 9 bases sitting between them. CDR1 and CDR2 from the germline V gene are SGHTA and FQGNSA. CDR3 sequence: CASSLELSSYNSPLHF. The CDR3 coding sequence is TGTGCCAGCAGCTTGGAGTTGAGCTCCTATAATTCACCCCTCCACTTT.

The chain carries TRBV14 and TRBJ2-3, with D maybe TRBD1 (5 bases). The germline V and J ends were trimmed by 4 bases and 2 bases, with 16 bases remaining between them. Germline assignment: CDR1 SGHDN and CDR2 FVKESK. The CDR3 runs 16 residues. The CDR3 is CASSPGLGVDTDTQYF. CDR3 in DNA: TGTGCCAGCAGCCCGGGTTTAGGGGTTGACACAGATACGCAGTATTTT.

The chain carries TRBV12-3 or TRBV12-4 and TRBJ2-1, with TRBD1 identical over 9 bases. The ends lost 6 bases at V and 3 bases at J; junction bases unmatched: 6. This CDR3 is built from 15 residues. CDR3 sequence (DNA): TGTGCCAGCAGCCCCAACAGGGGGCTCTACAATGAGCAGTTCTTC. Encoded protein: CASSPNRGLYNEQFF.

V is TRBV29-1 and J is TRBJ2-7; D uncertain. CDR3 size: 12 residues. The germline CDR1 and CDR2 sequences are SQVTM and ANQGSEA. DNA for the CDR3: TGCAGTATCGCCGGGTGGAAGTCGGAGCAGTACTTC. Translating gives CSIAGWKSEQYF.

This clonotype was seen a handful of times. The V gene is TRBV10-3, the J gene TRBJ2-7; D is perhaps TRBD1 (5 bases). The CDR3 runs 13 residues. Looked up from germline, CDR1 is ENHRY and CDR2 is SYGVKD. V lost 3 bases, J lost 7 bases, and 13 bases lay in between. Here the CDR3 reads CAISESTDWEQYF. Written as DNA, the CDR3 is TGTGCCATCAGTGAATCGACAGACTGGGAGCAGTACTTC.

This chain joins TRBV7-2 and TRBJ2-1; 8 positions agree with TRBD2. Trimming removed 5 bases from V and 5 bases from J; junction bases left unmatched: 11. The germline V gene has CDR1 SGHTA and CDR2 FQGNSA. The CDR3 is 16 amino acids. CDR3 nucleotide sequence: TGTGCCAGCAGCCGTGCTGGGCGGGGGGCTAACAATGAGCAGTTCTTC. Its protein product is CASSRAGRGANNEQFF.

This clonotype was picked up a small number of times. CDR3 residues: CASSQGISGRNEQYF. The CDR3 nucleotides are TGCGCCAGCAGCCAAGGTATTAGCGGGAGGAACGAGCAGTACTTC. The genes are TRBV4-3 and TRBJ2-7, with 10 bases that match TRBD2. CDR1 is LGHNA and CDR2 is YSLEER in the germline V gene. The CDR3 runs 15 residues. J was trimmed by 5 bases and V by 1 base; bases with no gene match: 5.

The V gene is TRBV20-1, the J gene TRBJ2-1, with 11 bases matching TRBD2. Germline-derived CDR1 and CDR2 are DFQATT and SNEGSKA (reference sequence). The length of the CDR3 is 14 residues. The junction had 9 bases not matched to a gene; V was cut back by 6 bases and J by 8 bases. The CDR3 DNA reads TGCAGTGCCATGCTAGCGGGAGGTCTCTATGAGCAGTTCTTC. Translation: CSAMLAGGLYEQFF.

This clonotype was found once. The gene calls are TRBV4-1 and TRBJ1-1; D gene ambiguous. This CDR3 is built from 15 residues. CDR1 and CDR2 (germline): MGHRA, YSYEKL. The V end was cut by 0 bases, the J end by 8 bases, with 16 bases between. In DNA, the CDR3 is TGCGCCAGCAGCCAAGATCCCCTAGGGTTACGGGAAGCTTTCTTT. Translation gives CASSQDPLGLREAFF.

This chain links TRBV2 with TRBJ2-6; TRBD1 is a possible D gene (6 bases). Germline V lookup: CDR1 SNHLY, CDR2 FYNNEI. CDR3 size: 16 residues. The germline V and J ends were trimmed by 6 bases and 0 bases, with 12 bases remaining between them. DNA for the CDR3: TGTGCCAGCAGGGGCAACAGGGCCTCTGGGGCCAACGTCCTGACTTTC. This encodes CASRGNRASGANVLTF.

J is TRBJ1-1 and V is TRBV7-3; a possible D gene is TRBD1 (6 bases). Germline CDR1 SGHTA, CDR2 FQGTGA. Trimming left V 6 bases short and J 1 base short, with 15 bases between. The CDR3 contains 15 residues. CDR3 sequence reads: CASSPHGGANTEAFF. CDR3 DNA sequence: TGTGCCAGCAGTCCACATGGGGGGGCGAACACTGAAGCTTTCTTT.

V gene TRBV28 combines with J gene TRBJ2-7; D call uncertain. Trimming shortened V by 3 bases and J by 3 bases, and 12 bases separated the two germline ends. Germline assignment: CDR1 MDHEN and CDR2 SYDVKM. The CDR3 has 14 amino acids. The CDR3, as DNA: TGTGCCAGCAGTTTTCCCCAGACAAGCTACGAGCAGTACTTC. Translation gives CASSFPQTSYEQYF.

Comments on this clonotype: This may be a read error, as it is one base from a much larger clone. The CDR3 sequence: CSVITHQERFF. The CDR3 DNA reads as TGCAGCGTAATTACACATCAAGAGCGGTTCTTC. V usage is TRBV29-1 and J usage is TRBJ2-1; D remains unclear. Germline V gene data show CDR1 as SQVTM and CDR2 as ANQGSEA. The CDR3 length is 11 residues.

This clonotype occurred a few times. The chain is built from TRBV12-3 or TRBV12-4 and TRBJ2-3; a weak D match, TRBD2 (5 bases). This CDR3 region has 14 residues. V dropped 2 bases and J dropped 3 bases, with 9 bases sitting between them. CDR3 nucleotides: TGTGCCAGCAGTTTACTGAGAGGGACAGATACGCAGTATTTT. Its translation is CASSLLRGTDTQYF.

The chain uses TRBV27 and TRBJ2-7, with 7 bases aligning to TRBD1. The CDR3 consists of 14 residues. The ends lost 3 bases at V and 2 bases at J; junction bases unmatched: 4. CDR1 is MNHEY, CDR2 SMNVEV, per germline (reference sequence). CDR3 coding DNA: TGTGCCAGCAGTTTCGGACAGGAGACCTACGAGCAGTACTTC. Protein: CASSFGQETYEQYF.